This passage covers 25 T cell receptor beta chains from one sample sequenced in a study of blood T cell repertoires in COVID-19. Here immunoSEQ multiplex PCR was the method, and the copy in TCRdb shows in-frame clones only, minus some. Of fewer than 150,000 clones in the sample, approximately 90% were seen once. Sequencing was done on a sample of peripheral blood. Receptors originate from a woman in her forties with acute or convalescent COVID-19.

The chain carries TRBV12-3 or TRBV12-4 and TRBJ2-6; D is unclear. Trimming cost V 3 bases and J 6 bases, with 3 bases left between them. CDR3 length: 12 amino acids. The CDR3 protein is CASSFQANVLTF. DNA for the CDR3: TGTGCCAGCAGTTTCCAGGCCAACGTCCTGACTTTC.

Only a few counts were recorded for this clone. This sequence joins TRBV4-1 and TRBJ1-1; no reliable D call. Trimming left V 3 bases short and J 2 bases short, with 16 bases between. The CDR3 length is 16 residues. Germline V gene sequence: CDR1 MGHRA, CDR2 YSYEKL. The CDR3 region has the DNA TGCGCCAGCAGCCACCTATTTAAGGTTAGCAACACTGAAGCTTTCTTT. This sequence encodes CASSHLFKVSNTEAFF.

This clone has just a few counts. V is TRBV7-2 and J is TRBJ2-2, with 11 positions matching TRBD2. J gave up 4 bases and V 5 bases, and 6 bases lay outside the gene matches. The CDR3 has 16 amino acids. Germline V gene sequence: CDR1 SGHTA, CDR2 FQGNSA. CDR3 sequence: CASSALAGAGTGELFF. CDR3 DNA sequence: TGTGCCAGCAGCGCACTAGCGGGGGCGGGCACCGGGGAGCTGTTTTTT.

The V and J genes are TRBV4-1 and TRBJ2-7, with D tentatively TRBD1 (5 bases). Germline CDR1 MGHRA, CDR2 YSYEKL. The CDR3 loop spans 13 amino acids. V was clipped by 1 base and J by 5 bases, with 9 bases between them. The CDR3 sequence is CASSQARVNEQYF. Here the CDR3 DNA reads TGCGCCAGCAGCCAAGCCAGGGTCAACGAGCAGTACTTC.

The CDR3 bases are TGTGCCAGCAGCTTAGGGGTTGGCGGGGGGTCCTACAATGAGCAGTTCTTC. This encodes CASSLGVGGGSYNEQFF. The chain links TRBV11-3 to TRBJ2-1, with 8 bases aligning to TRBD2. The V gene end was trimmed by 1 base and the J gene end by 1 base; junction bases not matched to a gene: 6. This CDR3 is built from 17 residues. The germline V gene has CDR1 SGHNT and CDR2 YENEEA.

The chain employs TRBV19 and TRBJ2-3; 9 bases map to TRBD2. The germline CDR1 and CDR2 sequences are LNHDA and SQIVND (reference sequence). V trimming: 1 base; J trimming: 7 bases; junction bases outside the gene matches: 12. This CDR3 is built from 17 residues. The CDR3 reads CASSIVPLAGLINTQYF. CDR3 DNA sequence: TGTGCCAGTAGTATAGTCCCCCTAGCGGGACTCATAAATACGCAGTATTTT.

This clone is medium-sized (0.01 to 0.1%) in the sample. The chain has TRBV7-9 and TRBJ2-3; tentative D call: TRBD2 (5 bases). Germline loops: CDR1 SEHNR, CDR2 FQNEAQ (reference sequence). The CDR3 spans 9 residues. CDR3 nucleotides: TGTCGGAGGACAGATACGCAGTATTTT. Translating it yields CRRTDTQYF.

This clone was observed a handful of times. The V gene is TRBV4-2, the J gene TRBJ1-4; weak D call: TRBD1 (6 bases). The V gene's germline CDR1 is LGHNA and CDR2 YNFKEQ. Between the trimmed V and J ends, which lost 1 base and 6 bases, there was a span of 12 bases. The CDR3 runs 15 residues. In nucleotides, the CDR3 is TGTGCCAGCAGCCAAGCGCCAGGGGATCATGAAAAACTGTTTTTT. This codes for CASSQAPGDHEKLFF.

J is TRBJ2-7 and V is TRBV6-2 or TRBV6-3; TRBD2 matches at 13 bases. V lost 6 bases, J lost 4 bases, and 6 bases stayed unmatched. This CDR3 spans 15 amino acids. Germline V CDR1 and CDR2: MNHEY, SVGEGT. The CDR3: CASSPPGLAGYEQYF. CDR3 nucleotides: TGTGCCAGCAGCCCCCCGGGACTAGCGGGGTACGAGCAGTACTTC.

This rearrangement joins TRBV19 to TRBJ1-5; D is undetermined. The CDR3 is 14 residues long. V lost 5 bases to trimming and J lost 2 bases, with 10 bases between them. Germline-derived CDR1 and CDR2 are LNHDA and SQIVND (reference sequence). The DNA of the CDR3 is TGTGCCAGTAGTGCCCGCGCGGGCAATCAGCCCCAGCATTTT. Translation gives CASSARAGNQPQHF.

This clone was detected only a few times. J is TRBJ1-1 and V is TRBV11-2; TRBD1 might be the D (5 bases). V gave up 1 base and J gave up 0 bases, with 12 bases separating them. The CDR3 has 16 residues. Germline lookup yields CDR1 SGHAT and CDR2 FQNNGV. The CDR3 loop is CASSLGGAFLNTEAFF. Here the CDR3 DNA reads TGTGCCAGCAGCTTAGGGGGCGCCTTCCTGAACACTGAAGCTTTCTTT.

The rearrangement joins TRBV6-2 or TRBV6-3 to TRBJ2-7; TRBD2 might be the D (6 bases). Trimming stripped 6 bases from V and 0 bases from J, with 18 bases between. The CDR3 is 16 residues long. In germline, CDR1 is MNHEY, CDR2 SVGEGT. CDR3 in amino acids: CASSPGRYGSSYEQYF. DNA of the CDR3: TGTGCCAGCAGCCCCGGGAGATACGGGAGCTCCTACGAGCAGTACTTC.

CDR3 in amino acids: CASSLRRAKWGYTF. CDR3 DNA: TGTGCCAGCAGCCTACGCAGGGCGAAGTGGGGCTACACCTTC. The rearrangement links TRBV5-6 to TRBJ1-2; possibly TRBD1 for D (5 bases). CDR1 is SGHDT and CDR2 is YYEEEE in the germline V gene. The CDR3 runs to 14 residues. V lost 4 bases to trimming and J lost 8 bases, with 18 bases between them.

CDR3 in amino acids: CASSNGTPKGYTF. In nucleotides, the CDR3 is TGTGCCAGCAGTAACGGGACACCTAAAGGCTACACCTTC. The gene calls are TRBV6-5 and TRBJ1-2; D is possibly TRBD1 (6 bases). V gave up 5 bases and J gave up 8 bases, with 15 bases separating them. This CDR3 comprises 13 residues. CDR1 is MNHEY, CDR2 SVGAGI, per germline.

This chain joins TRBV9 and TRBJ1-3, with a weak D call TRBD1 (6 bases). Germline CDR1 reads SGDLS; CDR2 reads YYNGEE. V was clipped by 3 bases and J by 2 bases, with 18 bases between them. The CDR3 is 17 residues long. The CDR3 sequence is CASSARTGIRPGNTIYF. The CDR3 nucleotides are TGTGCCAGCAGCGCGAGAACAGGGATAAGGCCTGGAAACACCATATATTTT.

The table lists this clone with a count of one. This sequence joins TRBV7-2 and TRBJ2-7; 8 bases line up with TRBD2. V was pared by 2 bases and J by 3 bases, with 3 bases of the junction left unmatched. Germline CDR1 SGHTA, CDR2 FQGNSA. The CDR3 is made up of 14 amino acids. CDR3 DNA sequence: TGTGCCAGCAGCTTAAGGGCGGGAGGCTACGAGCAGTACTTC. It encodes CASSLRAGGYEQYF.

Note on this clone: The junction does not match germline at one end; this may be a read error. V and J are TRBV12-5 and TRBJ1-2, with 12 bases matching TRBD1. The CDR3 length is 13 residues. CDR1 is LGHNT, CDR2 FRNRAP, per germline. CDR3: CASGLGTGGFNFF. In DNA form, the CDR3 reads TGTGCTAGTGGCCTCGGGACAGGGGGCTTCAATTTCTTC.

Remarks on this clone: A read error may produce the germline difference seen at one junction end. The CDR3 sequence is CASREGSSGTDTQYF. DNA for the CDR3: TGTGCCAGCAGGGAAGGCAGCAGCGGCACAGATACGCAGTATTTT. This chain joins TRBV6-1 and TRBJ2-3; D unresolved. Germline CDR1 is MNHNS and CDR2 is SASEGT. The CDR3 has 15 amino acids.

The chain employs TRBV3-1 (or the pseudogene TRBV3-2) and TRBJ1-3; no definite D call. The CDR3 totals 16 residues. V lost 1 base and J 0 bases, leaving 10 bases between the germline ends. CDR1 is LGHDT and CDR2 is YNNKEL in the germline V gene (reference sequence). In DNA, the CDR3 is TGTGCCAGCAGCCAAGTACATAGGAGCTCTGGAAACACCATATATTTT. It codes for CASSQVHRSSGNTIYF.

The genes are TRBV10-1 and TRBJ2-1; 8 nucleotides agree with TRBD1. CDR3 length: 14 residues. CDR1 is WNHNN, CDR2 SYGVQD, per germline (reference sequence). J was trimmed by 8 bases and V by 4 bases; bases with no gene match: 7. In DNA form, the CDR3 reads TGCGCCAGCAGTGTATTCACAGGGGGTTATGAGCAGTTCTTC. It codes for CASSVFTGGYEQFF.

The chain uses TRBV7-3 and TRBJ2-1, with 7 bases identical to TRBD2. CDR1 and CDR2 from the germline V gene are SGHTA and FQGTGA. This CDR3 comprises 14 residues. V dropped 5 bases and J dropped 7; count of bases not matched to a gene: 8. In DNA, the CDR3 is TGTGCCAGCAGCCTCGGACTAGAGGCGAATGAGCAGTTCTTC. The encoded protein is CASSLGLEANEQFF.

The J gene is TRBJ1-2, the V gene TRBV21-1. TRBV21-1 is assigned pseudogene status. There are 14 residues in the CDR3. The CDR3 reads CASSPRDCAYGYTF. CDR3 coding DNA: TGTGCCAGCAGCCCCCGAGATTGCGCCTATGGCTACACCTTC.

With respect to this clone: This may arise from a read error, as a much more abundant clone is one base away. The gene calls are TRBV6-6 and TRBJ1-2; TRBD1 agrees at 7 bases. In germline, CDR1 is MNHNY, CDR2 SVGAGI (reference sequence). The CDR3 sequence is 13 residues long. V lost 6 bases, J lost 4 bases, and 5 bases stayed unmatched. DNA of the CDR3: TGTGCCAGCAGCCCCGGACAGGTCTATGGCTACACCTTC. Its protein is CASSPGQVYGYTF.

The genes are TRBV5-1 and TRBJ1-1; D uncertain. This CDR3 region has 13 residues. CDR1 is SGHRS and CDR2 is YFSETQ in the germline V gene. Deletions cut 5 bases from V and 1 base from J, with 9 bases between. The CDR3 reads CASSSVPNTEAFF. CDR3 sequence (DNA): TGCGCCAGCAGTTCCGTCCCGAACACTGAAGCTTTCTTT. Using reference TRBV5-1 and TRBJ1-1 for the parts outside the CDR3, the full variable domain is KAGVTQTPRYLIKTRGQQVTLSCSPISGHRSVSWYQQTPGQGLQFLFEYFSETQRNKGNFPGRFSGRQFSNSRSEMNVSTLELGDSALYLCASSSVPNTEAFFGQGTRLTVV.

V and J are TRBV6-5 and TRBJ1-2, with 7 bases aligning to TRBD1. J was trimmed by 3 bases and V by 5 bases; bases with no gene match: 9. The CDR3 is 15 amino acids. Per germline, CDR1 MNHEY and CDR2 SVGAGI. The CDR3 DNA follows: TGTGCCAGCAGTCTTAGACAGGGATTTGACTATGGCTACACCTTC. This sequence encodes CASSLRQGFDYGYTF.